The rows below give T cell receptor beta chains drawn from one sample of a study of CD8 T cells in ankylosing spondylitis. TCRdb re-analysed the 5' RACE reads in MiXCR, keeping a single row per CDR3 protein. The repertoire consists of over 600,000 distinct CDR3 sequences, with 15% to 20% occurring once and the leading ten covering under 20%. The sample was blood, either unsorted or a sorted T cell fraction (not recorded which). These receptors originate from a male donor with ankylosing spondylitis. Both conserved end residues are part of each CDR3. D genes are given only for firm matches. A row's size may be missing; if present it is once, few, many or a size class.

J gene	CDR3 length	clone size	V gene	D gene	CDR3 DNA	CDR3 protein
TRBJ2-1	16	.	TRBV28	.	TGTGCCAGCAGGGGCCCCGGGAGTTTGCGCTTCAATGAGCAGTTCTTC	CASRGPGSLRFNEQFF
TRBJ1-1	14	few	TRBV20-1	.	TGCAGTGCTAGTAGGTGGCAGGGCAACACTGAAGCTTTCTTT	CSASRWQGNTEAFF
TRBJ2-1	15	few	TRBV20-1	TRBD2	TGCAGTGCTAGAGATAGGGGACTAGGAGGCGCGGAGCAGTTCTTC	CSARDRGLGGAEQFF
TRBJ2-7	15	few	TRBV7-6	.	TGTGCCAGCAGTCCCGAGTCCAGGAGCCCCTACGAGCAGTACTTC	CASSPESRSPYEQYF
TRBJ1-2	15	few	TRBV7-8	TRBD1	TGTGCCAGCAGCTCACCTGGACAGGGGGCAGGAGGCTACACCTTC	CASSSPGQGAGGYTF
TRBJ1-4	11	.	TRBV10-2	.	TGCGCCAGCACCCCAGGGGAAAAACTGTTTTTT	CASTPGEKLFF
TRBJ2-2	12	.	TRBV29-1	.	TGCAGCGTTGAAATAGGAACCGGGGAGCTGTTTTTT	CSVEIGTGELFF
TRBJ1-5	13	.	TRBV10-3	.	TGTGCCATCAGCGGAGGACAGAATCAGCCCCAGCATTTT	CAISGGQNQPQHF
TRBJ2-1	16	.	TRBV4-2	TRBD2	TGTGCCAGCAGCCAAGAACTAGCGGGCTCCTACAATGAGCAGTTCTTC	CASSQELAGSYNEQFF
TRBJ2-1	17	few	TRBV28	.	TGTGCCAGCAGTTTTGGGGTTAGTATCAGTTTCTACAATGAGCAGTTCTTC	CASSFGVSISFYNEQFF
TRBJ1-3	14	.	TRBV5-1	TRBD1	TGCGCCAGCAGCTACGGGACAGACGGAAACACCATATATTTT	CASSYGTDGNTIYF
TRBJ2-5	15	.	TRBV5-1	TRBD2	TGCGCCAGCAGCTTTTATCCGGGAGGTGGAGAGACCCAGTACTTC	CASSFYPGGGETQYF
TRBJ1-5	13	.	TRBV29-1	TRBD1	TGCAGCGTTTTGACAGGGAACAATCAGCCCCAGCATTTT	CSVLTGNNQPQHF
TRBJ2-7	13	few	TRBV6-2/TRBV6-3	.	TGTGCCAGCACCTCAGACACATCCTACGAGCAGTACTTC	CASTSDTSYEQYF
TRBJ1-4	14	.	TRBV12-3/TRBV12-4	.	TGTGCCAGCAGCCCGGACGGACGTAATGAAAAACTGTTTTTT	CASSPDGRNEKLFF
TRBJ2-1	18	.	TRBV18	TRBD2	TGTGCCAGCTCACCAACACTAGCGGGACCAGGGGGGTACAATGAGCAGTTCTTC	CASSPTLAGPGGYNEQFF
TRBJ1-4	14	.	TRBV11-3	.	TGTGCCAGCAGCTTGGACTCGGGGGATGAAAAACTGTTTTTT	CASSLDSGDEKLFF
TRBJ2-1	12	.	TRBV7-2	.	TGTGCCAGCAGCTTAACGTCTTATGAGCAGTTCTTC	CASSLTSYEQFF
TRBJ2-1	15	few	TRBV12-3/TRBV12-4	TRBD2	TGTGCCAGCAGGCTAACTAGCGGGGGTTTCTATGAGCAGTTCTTC	CASRLTSGGFYEQFF
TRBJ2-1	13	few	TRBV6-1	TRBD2	TGTGCCAGCCACGGGACTACCTACAATGAGCAGTTCTTC	CASHGTTYNEQFF
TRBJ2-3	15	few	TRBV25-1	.	TGTGCCAGCACCACCCTGGGGGGAGGTTTCGATACGCAGTATTTT	CASTTLGGGFDTQYF
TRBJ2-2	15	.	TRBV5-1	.	TGCGCCAGCAGCTTCCTATGGGACCAAACCGGGGAGCTGTTTTTT	CASSFLWDQTGELFF
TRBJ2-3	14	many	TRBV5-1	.	TGCGCCAGCAGCTTCGGGCAGGACACAGATACGCAGTATTTT	CASSFGQDTDTQYF
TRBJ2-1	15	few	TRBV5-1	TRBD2	TGCGCCAGCAGCGCTACTAGCGGGGGGGGGAATGAGCAGTTCTTC	CASSATSGGGNEQFF
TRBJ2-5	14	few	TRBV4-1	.	TGCGCCAGCAGCCAAGCTCAGACGGGGGAGACCCAGTACTTC	CASSQAQTGETQYF
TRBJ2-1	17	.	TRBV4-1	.	TGCGCCAGCAGCCAAGGATCTCTCGGTATCCACCACAATGAGCAGTTCTTC	CASSQGSLGIHHNEQFF
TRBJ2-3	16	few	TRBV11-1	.	TGTGCCAGCAGCTTACGGCTAGCTGTAAGCACAGATACGCAGTATTTT	CASSLRLAVSTDTQYF
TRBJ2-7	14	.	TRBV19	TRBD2	TGTGCCAGTAGTGACGGGAGGTTGGGCTACGAGCAGTACTTC	CASSDGRLGYEQYF
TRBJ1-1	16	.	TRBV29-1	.	TGCAGCGTTGGGGGCCTTCGGAAGGGAGGAGGCACTGAAGCTTTCTTT	CSVGGLRKGGGTEAFF
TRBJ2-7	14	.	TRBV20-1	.	TGCAGTCCCCTTGGAGGGACTGGCTCCTACGAGCAGTACTTC	CSPLGGTGSYEQYF
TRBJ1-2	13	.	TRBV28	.	TGTGCCAGCAGTTACCCTATATGGGGAGGCTACACCTTC	CASSYPIWGGYTF
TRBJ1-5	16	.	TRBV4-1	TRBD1	TGCGCCAGCAGCCAAGAATCAGGACAGGGTGCTCAGCCCCAGCATTTT	CASSQESGQGAQPQHF
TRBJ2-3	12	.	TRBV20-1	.	TGCAGTGGAAGGACAACCACAGATACGCAGTATTTT	CSGRTTTDTQYF
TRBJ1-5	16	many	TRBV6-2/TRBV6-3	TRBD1	TGTGCCAGTACCTCCCGACAGGGAAGGATCGCCCAGCCCCAGCATTTT	CASTSRQGRIAQPQHF
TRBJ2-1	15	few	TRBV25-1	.	TGTGCCAGCAGTGAATTCGGCTCCCAAGGCAATGAGCAGTTCTTC	CASSEFGSQGNEQFF
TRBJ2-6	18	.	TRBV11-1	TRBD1	TGTGCCAGCAGCTTACCCCGGACAGGGGGCTCCGGGGCCAACGTCCTGACTTTC	CASSLPRTGGSGANVLTF
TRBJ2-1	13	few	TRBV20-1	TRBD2	TGCAGTGCTACCCAACTAGCGGGAGGTAATAAGTTCTTC	CSATQLAGGNKFF
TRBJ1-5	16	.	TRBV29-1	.	TGCAGCGTTGAAGATCGGCTTAGACACAGCAATGGGCCCCAGCATTTT	CSVEDRLRHSNGPQHF
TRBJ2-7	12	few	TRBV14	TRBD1	TGTGCCAGCAGCCACGGGACAGCCGAGCAGTACTTC	CASSHGTAEQYF
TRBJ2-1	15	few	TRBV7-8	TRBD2	TGTGCCAGCAGCTTTGGGACTAGCGGGATGAATGAGCAGTTCTTC	CASSFGTSGMNEQFF
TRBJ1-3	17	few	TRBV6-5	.	TGTGCCAGCAGTTACAATAATCCGGGGAGAGTACGAAACACCATATATTTT	CASSYNNPGRVRNTIYF
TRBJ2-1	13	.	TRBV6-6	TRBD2	TGTGCCAGCTTAGCGGGAGAAAGAAATGAGCAGTTCTTC	CASLAGERNEQFF
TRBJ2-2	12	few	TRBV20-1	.	TGCAGTGTTTCTGTGTACACCGGGGAGCTGTTTTTT	CSVSVYTGELFF
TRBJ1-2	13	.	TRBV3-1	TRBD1	TGTGCCAGCAGTCCGGACAGGGCGGTCGGCTACACCTTC	CASSPDRAVGYTF
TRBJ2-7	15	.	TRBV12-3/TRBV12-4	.	TGTGCCAGCAGTTTCAAGGGGCCCACCTCCTACGAGCAGTACTTC	CASSFKGPTSYEQYF
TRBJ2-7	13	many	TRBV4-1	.	TGCGCCAGCAGCCAAGATGCTAGTTACGAGCAGTACTTC	CASSQDASYEQYF
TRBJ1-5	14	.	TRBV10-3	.	TGTGCCATCAGCTTGGAGTCGGAAGGTCAGCCCCAGCATTTT	CAISLESEGQPQHF
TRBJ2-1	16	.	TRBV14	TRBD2	TGTGCCAGCAGCCATTTACTAGCGGGAGGGATTAATGAGCAGTTCTTC	CASSHLLAGGINEQFF
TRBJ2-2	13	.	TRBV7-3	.	TGTGCCAGCAGCTCAACAGTTACCGGGGAGCTGTTTTTT	CASSSTVTGELFF
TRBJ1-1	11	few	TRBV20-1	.	TGCAGTGCTAGAGACAACACTGAAGCTTTCTTT	CSARDNTEAFF
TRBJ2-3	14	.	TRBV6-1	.	TGTGCCAGCAGTGTGGCTAGTTTGCCAGATACGCAGTATTTT	CASSVASLPDTQYF
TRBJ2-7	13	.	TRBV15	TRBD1	TGTGCCACCAGCGCAGGGGGCTCCTACGAGCAGTACTTC	CATSAGGSYEQYF
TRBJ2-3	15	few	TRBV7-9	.	TGTGCCAGCAGCTTAGACACTGGCGAAACAGATACGCAGTATTTT	CASSLDTGETDTQYF
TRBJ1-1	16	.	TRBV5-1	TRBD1	TGCGCCAGCAGCTTGCTGAGGACAGGGGGCGCGACTGAAGCTTTCTTT	CASSLLRTGGATEAFF
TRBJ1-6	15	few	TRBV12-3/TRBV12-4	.	TGTGCCAGCAGTTTGGGCAGGGGAGATAATTCACCCCTCCACTTT	CASSLGRGDNSPLHF